Below, 4 T cell receptor beta chains from the same sample are listed, as sequenced in a study of T-cell memory formation after mild COVID-19. TCRdb analysed the 5' RACE reads with MiXCR anew, one entry per CDR3 protein. Of hundreds of thousands of distinct CDR3 sequences in the sample, roughly 15% were seen once. Sequenced: PBMCs or a T cell subset sorted from them (not recorded which). Every receptor here comes from a man between 18 and 35 years old who had mild COVID-19 (a few samples of this study predate the infection). Cell type and time point are not known.

The chain uses TRBV12-3 or TRBV12-4 and TRBJ2-3; D unresolved. The CDR3 runs to 13 residues. Deletions cut 6 bases from V and 5 bases from J, with 12 bases between. The CDR3 DNA reads as TGTGCCAGCAGCCCGGTGGGCGGAGATACGCAGTATTTT. Encoded protein: CASSPVGGDTQYF.

V and J are TRBV6-5 and TRBJ1-2, with D possibly matching TRBD1 (6 bases). Trimming shortened V by 6 bases and J by 8 bases, and 16 bases separated the two germline ends. Germline assignment: CDR1 MNHEY and CDR2 SVGAGI. This CDR3 is 13 amino acids long. CDR3 amino acids: CASRVTGYQGYTF. Written as DNA, the CDR3 is TGTGCCAGCAGGGTGACAGGATACCAAGGCTACACCTTC.

This clonotype was seen repeatedly, ten times or more. At one end the junction does not follow the germline gene, possibly because of a read error. The genes are TRBV5-6 and TRBJ1-2, with 8 bases aligning to TRBD1. The CDR3 has 14 residues. Germline V lookup: CDR1 SGHDT, CDR2 YYEEEE. CDR3 in amino acids: CASSLGQANYGYTF. The CDR3, as DNA: TGTGCCAGCAGTTTGGGACAGGCTAACTATGGCTACACCTTC.

The chain uses TRBV7-3 and TRBJ2-3; TRBD2 aligns across 8 bases. CDR3 length equals 16 residues. Germline V gene lookup returns CDR1 SGHTA and CDR2 FQGTGA. The trim removed 5 bases at V and 3 bases at J, leaving 10 bases unmatched. The CDR3 DNA reads TGTGCCAGCAGCATCAACGGGGGGGCCCGGACAGATACGCAGTATTTT. Its protein product is CASSINGGARTDTQYF.